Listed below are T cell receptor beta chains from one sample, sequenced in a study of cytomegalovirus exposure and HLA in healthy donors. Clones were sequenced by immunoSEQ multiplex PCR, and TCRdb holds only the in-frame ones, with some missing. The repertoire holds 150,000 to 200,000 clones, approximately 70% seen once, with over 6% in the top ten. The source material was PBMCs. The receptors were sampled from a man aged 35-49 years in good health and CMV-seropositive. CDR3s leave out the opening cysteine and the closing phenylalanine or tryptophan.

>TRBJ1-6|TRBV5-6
ASSLRTESSYNSPLH
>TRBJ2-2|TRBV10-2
ASSFQTANTGELF
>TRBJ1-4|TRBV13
ASSLRRGTNEKLF
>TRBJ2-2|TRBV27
ASSWTGLAGELF
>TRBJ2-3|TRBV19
ASSMGLQDTQY
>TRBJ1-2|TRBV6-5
ASTRGSLGYT
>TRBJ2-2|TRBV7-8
ASSLGHYPLYTGELF
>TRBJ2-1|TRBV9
ASSVESSGGTINNEQF
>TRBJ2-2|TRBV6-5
ASSYKPRNTGELF
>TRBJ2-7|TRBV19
ASSPRTGGSYEQY
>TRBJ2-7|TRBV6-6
ASSPTGDRGEQY
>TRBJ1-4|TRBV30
AWAKGAANEKLF
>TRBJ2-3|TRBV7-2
ASSPLNTDTQY
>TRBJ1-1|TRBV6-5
ASRQGGEAF
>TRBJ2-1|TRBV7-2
ASSNYRGPDEQF
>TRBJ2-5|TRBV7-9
AGTGSGLQETQY
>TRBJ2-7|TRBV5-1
ASSLEDLTGEQY
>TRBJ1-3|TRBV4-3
ASSQDAIKSSGNTIY
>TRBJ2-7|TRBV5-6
ASSHVPGTGWSSSYEQY
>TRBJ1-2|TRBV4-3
ASSQEMTLVDYGYT
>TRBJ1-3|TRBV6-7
ARRQGRSGNTIY
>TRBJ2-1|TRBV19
ASSMGLAGGNEQF